This paragraph covers one T cell receptor beta chain sequence. The antigen is unknown. Trimming took off 4 bases at V and 4 bases at J, with 6 bases between the two ends. This CDR3 has 12 amino acids. Germline V gene lookup returns CDR1 SGHRS and CDR2 YFSETQ. Individual cDNA molecules (in the library) carried attached unique molecular identifiers. TCRdb reanalysed the RACE reads using MiXCR and keeps one entry per CDR3 protein. The table lists about 140,000 distinct CDR3 sequences, about 11% of them singletons. The sample comes from a study of human T cells and chemical hapten exposure. The study's findings and limits: Alopecia affected the donors, so their immune response may differ from healthy people's. Counts of TCRs above 1 in 1000 frequency stayed unchanged with DPC sensitization.

Time point of the sample: patch test 2, 6 weeks after DPC sensitization. Sample treatment: therapeutic diphenylcyclopropenone sensitization with weekly scalp DPC. At every patch-test visit, blood was drawn before the patch test was applied. The genes are TRBV5-1 and TRBJ2-1; D uncertain. This specimen consisted of whole blood, obtained in connection with sensitization to the hapten diphenylcyclopropenone (DPC). This TCR came from a woman in her forties or fifties with alopecia areata. Some clones in this sample may be carry-over from other donors' samples. CDR3 bases: TGCGCCAGCAGCCACAGTTACAATGAGCAGTTCTTC. Translation gives CASSHSYNEQFF.